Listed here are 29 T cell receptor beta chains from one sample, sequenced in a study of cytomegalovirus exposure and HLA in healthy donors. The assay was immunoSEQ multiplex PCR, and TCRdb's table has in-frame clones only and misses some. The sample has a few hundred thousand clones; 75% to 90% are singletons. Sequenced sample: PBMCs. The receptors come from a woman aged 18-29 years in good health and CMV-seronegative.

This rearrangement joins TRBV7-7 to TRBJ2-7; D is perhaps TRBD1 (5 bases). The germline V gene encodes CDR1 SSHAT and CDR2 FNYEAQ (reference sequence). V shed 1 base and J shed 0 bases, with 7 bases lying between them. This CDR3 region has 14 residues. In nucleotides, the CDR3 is TGTGCCAGCAGCTTAGGAGACAGCTCCTACGAGCAGTACTTC. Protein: CASSLGDSSYEQYF.

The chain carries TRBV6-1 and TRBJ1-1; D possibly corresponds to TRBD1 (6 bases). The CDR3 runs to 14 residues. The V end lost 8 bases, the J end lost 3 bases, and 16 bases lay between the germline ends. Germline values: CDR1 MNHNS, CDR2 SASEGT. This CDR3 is CASCMSGVYTEAFF. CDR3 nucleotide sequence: TGTGCCAGCTGTATGTCAGGGGTGTACACTGAAGCTTTCTTT.

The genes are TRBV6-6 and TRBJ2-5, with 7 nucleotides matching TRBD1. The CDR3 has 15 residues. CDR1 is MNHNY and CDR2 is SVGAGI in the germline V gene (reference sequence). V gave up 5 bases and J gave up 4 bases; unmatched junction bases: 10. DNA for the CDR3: TGTGCCAGCAGTACCTACGAAAGGGGGCGAGAGACCCAGTACTTC. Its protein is CASSTYERGRETQYF.

The CDR3 DNA follows: TGTGCCAGCAGTTCGGGGGAGGCCGGGGAGCTGTTTTTT. It encodes CASSSGEAGELFF. V usage is TRBV27 and J usage is TRBJ2-2; weak D call: TRBD2 (6 bases). This CDR3 contains 13 residues. CDR1 MNHEY and CDR2 SMNVEV come from the germline V gene (reference sequence). Trimming removed 4 bases from V and 6 bases from J, with 9 bases in between.

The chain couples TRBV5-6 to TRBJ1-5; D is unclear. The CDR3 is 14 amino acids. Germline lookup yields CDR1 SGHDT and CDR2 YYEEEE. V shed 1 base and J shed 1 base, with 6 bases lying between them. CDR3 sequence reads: CASSLRGSNQPQHF. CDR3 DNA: TGTGCCAGCAGCTTGCGGGGAAGCAATCAGCCCCAGCATTTT.

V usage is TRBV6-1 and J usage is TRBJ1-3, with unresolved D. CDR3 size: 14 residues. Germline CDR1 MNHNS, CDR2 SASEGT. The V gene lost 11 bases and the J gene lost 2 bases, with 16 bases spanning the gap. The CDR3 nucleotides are TGTGCCGCCGAAAAGAGGAAAACTGGAAACACCATATATTTT. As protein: CAAEKRKTGNTIYF.

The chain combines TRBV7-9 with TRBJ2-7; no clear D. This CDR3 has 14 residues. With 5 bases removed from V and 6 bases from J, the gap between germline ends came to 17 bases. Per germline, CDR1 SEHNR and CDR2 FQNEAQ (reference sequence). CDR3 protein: CASSASDTTLEQYF. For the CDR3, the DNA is TGTGCCAGCAGCGCCAGTGATACCACGCTCGAGCAGTACTTC.

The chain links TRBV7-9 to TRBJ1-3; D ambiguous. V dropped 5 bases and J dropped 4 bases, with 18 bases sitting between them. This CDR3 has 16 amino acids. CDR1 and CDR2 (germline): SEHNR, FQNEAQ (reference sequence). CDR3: CASSRAGGELGNTIYF. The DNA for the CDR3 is TGTGCCAGCAGCCGGGCGGGCGGGGAACTCGGAAACACCATATATTTT.

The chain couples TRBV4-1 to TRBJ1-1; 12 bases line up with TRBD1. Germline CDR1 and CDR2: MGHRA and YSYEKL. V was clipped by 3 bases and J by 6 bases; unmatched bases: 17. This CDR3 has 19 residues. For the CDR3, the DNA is TGCGCCAGCAGCCACCCTCCCCCGGGACAGGGGGCAATTCGGTCTGAAGCTTTCTTT. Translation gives CASSHPPPGQGAIRSEAFF.

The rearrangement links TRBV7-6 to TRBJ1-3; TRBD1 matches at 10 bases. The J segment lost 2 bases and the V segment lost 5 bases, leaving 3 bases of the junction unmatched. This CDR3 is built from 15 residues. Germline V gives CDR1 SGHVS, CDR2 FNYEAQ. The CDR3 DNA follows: TGTGCCAGCAGCCGGGACAGGGGACCTGGAAACACCATATATTTT. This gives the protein CASSRDRGPGNTIYF.

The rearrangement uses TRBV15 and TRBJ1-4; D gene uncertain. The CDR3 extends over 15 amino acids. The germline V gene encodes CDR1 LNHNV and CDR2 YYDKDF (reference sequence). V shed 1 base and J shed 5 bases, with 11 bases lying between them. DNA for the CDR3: TGTGCCACCAGCAGAGTGAGGGTTCAGAATGAAAAACTGTTTTTT. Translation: CATSRVRVQNEKLFF.

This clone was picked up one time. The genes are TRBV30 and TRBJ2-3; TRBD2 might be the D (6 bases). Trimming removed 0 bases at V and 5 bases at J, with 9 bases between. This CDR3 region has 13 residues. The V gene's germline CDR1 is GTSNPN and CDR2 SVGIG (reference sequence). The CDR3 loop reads CAWSVLSGDTQYF. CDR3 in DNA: TGTGCCTGGAGTGTACTTAGCGGAGATACGCAGTATTTT.

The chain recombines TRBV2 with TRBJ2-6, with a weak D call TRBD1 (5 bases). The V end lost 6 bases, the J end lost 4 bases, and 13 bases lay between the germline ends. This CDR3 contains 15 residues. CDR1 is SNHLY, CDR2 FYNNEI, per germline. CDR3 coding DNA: TGTGCCAGCAGCCGCCTAGGGGTAGGGGCCAACGTCCTGACTTTC. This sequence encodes CASSRLGVGANVLTF. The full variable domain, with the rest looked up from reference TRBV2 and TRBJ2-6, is EPEVTQTPSHQVTQMGQEVILRCVPISNHLYFYWYRQILGQKVEFLVSFYNNEISEKSEIFDDQFSVERPDGSNFTLKIRSTKLEDSAMYFCASSRLGVGANVLTFGAGSRLTVL.

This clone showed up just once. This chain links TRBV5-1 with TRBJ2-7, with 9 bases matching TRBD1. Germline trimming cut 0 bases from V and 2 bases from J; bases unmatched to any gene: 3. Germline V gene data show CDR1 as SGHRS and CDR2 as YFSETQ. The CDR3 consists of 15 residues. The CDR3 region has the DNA TGCGCCAGCAGCTTGGTCGGGACAGGGCCCTACGAGCAGTACTTC. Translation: CASSLVGTGPYEQYF.

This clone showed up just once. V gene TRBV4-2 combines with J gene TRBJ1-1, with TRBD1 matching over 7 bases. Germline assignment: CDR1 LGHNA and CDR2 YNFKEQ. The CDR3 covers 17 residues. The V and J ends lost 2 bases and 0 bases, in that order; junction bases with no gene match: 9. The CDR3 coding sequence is TGTGCCAGCAGCCAAAACAGGGGATGGACAATGAACACTGAAGCTTTCTTT. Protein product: CASSQNRGWTMNTEAFF.

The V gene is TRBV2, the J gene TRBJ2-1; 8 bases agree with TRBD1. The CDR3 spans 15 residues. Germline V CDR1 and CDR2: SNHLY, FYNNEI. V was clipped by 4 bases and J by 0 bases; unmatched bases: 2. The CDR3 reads CASSGTGGSYNEQFF. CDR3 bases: TGTGCCAGCAGTGGAACAGGGGGCTCCTACAATGAGCAGTTCTTC.

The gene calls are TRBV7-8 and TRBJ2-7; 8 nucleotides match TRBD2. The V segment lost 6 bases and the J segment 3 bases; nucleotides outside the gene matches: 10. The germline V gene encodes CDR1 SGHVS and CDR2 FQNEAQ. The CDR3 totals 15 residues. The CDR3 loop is CASSFRAGTSYEQYF. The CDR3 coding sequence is TGTGCCAGCAGTTTCAGAGCCGGGACTAGCTACGAGCAGTACTTC.

Written as DNA, the CDR3 is TGTGCCAGCAGTCCTCCGGACAGGGGGAGATCGGATGAGCAGTTCTTC. This sequence encodes CASSPPDRGRSDEQFF. The chain carries TRBV27 and TRBJ2-1, with 10 positions matching TRBD1. V shed 5 bases and J 8 bases; nucleotides not matched to a gene: 12. This CDR3 has 16 amino acids. Looked up from germline, CDR1 is MNHEY and CDR2 is SMNVEV (reference sequence).

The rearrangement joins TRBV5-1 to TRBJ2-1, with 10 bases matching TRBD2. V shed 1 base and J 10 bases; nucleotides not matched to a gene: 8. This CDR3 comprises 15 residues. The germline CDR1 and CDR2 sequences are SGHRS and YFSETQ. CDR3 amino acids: CASSLSSGGATEQFF. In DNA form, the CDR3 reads TGCGCCAGCAGCTTGTCGAGCGGGGGGGCAACCGAGCAGTTCTTC.

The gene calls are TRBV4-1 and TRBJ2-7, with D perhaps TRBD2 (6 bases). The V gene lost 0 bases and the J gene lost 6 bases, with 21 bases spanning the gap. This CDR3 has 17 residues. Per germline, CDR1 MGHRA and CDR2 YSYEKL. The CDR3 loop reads CASSQDGGGLRSSEQYF. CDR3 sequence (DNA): TGCGCCAGCAGCCAAGATGGTGGGGGACTTCGCTCCAGCGAGCAGTACTTC.

The CDR3 DNA follows: TGTGCCAGCAGTGAAGGGGACAGGCTAAGCGAGCAGTACTTC. Translated, it gives CASSEGDRLSEQYF. This chain uses TRBV6-1 with TRBJ2-7; 8 nucleotides match TRBD1. The CDR3 covers 14 residues. CDR1 MNHNS and CDR2 SASEGT come from the germline V gene. The V gene end was trimmed by 1 base and the J gene end by 6 bases; junction bases not matched to a gene: 5.

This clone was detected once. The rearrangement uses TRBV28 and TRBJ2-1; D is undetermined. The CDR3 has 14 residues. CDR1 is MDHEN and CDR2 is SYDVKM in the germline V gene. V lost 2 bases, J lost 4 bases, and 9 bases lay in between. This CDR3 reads CASSLIGSYNEQFF. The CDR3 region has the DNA TGTGCCAGCAGTTTAATCGGTTCGTACAATGAGCAGTTCTTC.

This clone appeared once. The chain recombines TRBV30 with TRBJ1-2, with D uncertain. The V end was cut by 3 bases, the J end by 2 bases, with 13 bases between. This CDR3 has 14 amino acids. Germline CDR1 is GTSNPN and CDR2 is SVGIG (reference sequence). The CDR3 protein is CAWRNYGENYGYTF. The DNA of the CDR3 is TGTGCCTGGAGGAATTACGGAGAAAACTATGGCTACACCTTC.

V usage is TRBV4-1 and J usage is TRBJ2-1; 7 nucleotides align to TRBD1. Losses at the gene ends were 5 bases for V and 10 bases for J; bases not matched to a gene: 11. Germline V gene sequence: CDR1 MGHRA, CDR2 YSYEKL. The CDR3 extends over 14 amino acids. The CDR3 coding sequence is TGCGCCAGCAGCGCGTACGACAGGGTGAACGAGCAGTTCTTC. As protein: CASSAYDRVNEQFF.

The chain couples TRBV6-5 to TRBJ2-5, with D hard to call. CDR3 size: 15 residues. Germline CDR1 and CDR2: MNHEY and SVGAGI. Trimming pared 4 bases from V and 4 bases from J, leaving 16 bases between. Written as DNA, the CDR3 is TGTGCCAGCAGTTCAGGCCTCGCCCCAAGAGAGACCCAGTACTTC. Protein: CASSSGLAPRETQYF.

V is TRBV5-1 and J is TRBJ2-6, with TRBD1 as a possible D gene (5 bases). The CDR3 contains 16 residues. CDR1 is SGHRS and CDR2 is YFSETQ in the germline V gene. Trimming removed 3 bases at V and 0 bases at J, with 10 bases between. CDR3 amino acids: CASSYRQTSGANVLTF. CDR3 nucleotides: TGCGCCAGCAGCTACCGACAGACCTCTGGGGCCAACGTCCTGACTTTC.

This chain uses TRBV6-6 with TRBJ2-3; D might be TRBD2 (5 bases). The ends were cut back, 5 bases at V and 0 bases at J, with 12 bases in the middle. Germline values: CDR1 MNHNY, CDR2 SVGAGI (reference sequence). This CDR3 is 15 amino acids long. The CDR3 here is CASSATGVSTDTQYF. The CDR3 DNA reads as TGTGCCAGCAGTGCGACCGGGGTGAGCACAGATACGCAGTATTTT.

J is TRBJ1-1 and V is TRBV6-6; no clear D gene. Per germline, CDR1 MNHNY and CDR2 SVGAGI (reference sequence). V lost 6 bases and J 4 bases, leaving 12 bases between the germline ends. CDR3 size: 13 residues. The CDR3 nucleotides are TGTGCCAGCAGCCGCCTTCGGGGCACTGAAGCTTTCTTT. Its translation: CASSRLRGTEAFF.

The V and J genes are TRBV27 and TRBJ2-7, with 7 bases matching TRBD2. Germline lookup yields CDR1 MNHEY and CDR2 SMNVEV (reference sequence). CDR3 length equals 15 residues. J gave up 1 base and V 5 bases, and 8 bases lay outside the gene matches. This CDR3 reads CASSRISAGSYEQYF. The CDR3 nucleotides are TGTGCCAGCAGTCGAATTTCAGCGGGATCCTACGAGCAGTACTTC.